This TCR beta chain was identified during a study of blood T cell repertoires in COVID-19. With 6 bases removed from V and 1 base from J, the gap between germline ends came to 15 bases. This CDR3 is built from 15 residues. The germline V gene encodes CDR1 ENHRY and CDR2 SYGVKD. Some clones are missing from TCRdb's copy, which holds only in-frame ones; the method was immunoSEQ multiplex PCR. The sample holds 400,000 to 500,000 clones; about 88% are singletons and the top ten take about 1.4%. The sequenced material came from PBMCs or T cells enriched from blood (not recorded which). The chain combines TRBV10-3 with TRBJ1-1; TRBD1 is a possible D gene (6 bases). The source is a woman under 30 who had been exposed to COVID-19. In DNA form, the CDR3 reads TGTGCCATCAGGGGGCTGCAGGGGAAGAACACTGAAGCTTTCTTT. Its translation: CAIRGLQGKNTEAFF.